Listed below are T cell receptor beta chains from one sample, sequenced in a study of shared clonotypes between healthy human individuals. The repertoire was sequenced with immunoSEQ multiplex PCR; TCRdb's copy has only in-frame clones and lacks some. The table has some 2.4 million clones, more than 85% seen once. The material sequenced was naive CD4+ T cells from PBMCs. These receptor sequences come from a man between 18 and 35 years old in good health. Some clones in this sample may be carry-over from other donors' samples. Both conserved end residues are part of each CDR3.

V gene,J gene,CDR3 protein
TRBV25-1,TRBJ1-1,CASSERPPRDTEAFF
TRBV4-1,TRBJ2-7,CASSHRGTGDEQYF
TRBV7-3,TRBJ2-2,CASSLGGPTGELFF
TRBV27,TRBJ2-3,CASSPLLGQHADTQYF
TRBV11-1,TRBJ2-6,CASSPRGGAKYGANVLTF
TRBV25-1,TRBJ2-3,CASSEAGRRADTQYF
TRBV5-8,TRBJ2-7,CASSLVPGPDEQYF
TRBV6-5,TRBJ2-7,CASGERMGKSYEQYF
TRBV4-3,TRBJ1-3,CASSQLLTSSGNTIYF
TRBV7-9,TRBJ1-6,CASSPYRGEGSPLHF
TRBV5-8,TRBJ2-4,CASSLGGDRVHIQYF
TRBV19,TRBJ2-1,CASSMRGTRVAYNEQFF
TRBV9,TRBJ2-2,CASSVAGSPNTGELFF
TRBV9,TRBJ2-1,CASSVGIASGLSDEQFF
TRBV11-2,TRBJ2-5,CASSEQAETQYF
TRBV28,TRBJ2-5,CASSRPKGQGETQYF
TRBV6-1,TRBJ1-2,CASSGGSGWYGGYTF
TRBV28,TRBJ1-1,CASLDRGLGAFF